These 20 T cell receptor beta chains were all obtained from the same sample, sequenced in a study of blood T cell repertoires in COVID-19. Sequencing was performed with immunoSEQ multiplex PCR; in TCRdb, only in-frame clones are kept and a portion is missing. The data contain about 160,000 clones, over 75% of them singletons. The material sequenced was peripheral blood. Receptors originate from a man aged 65 to 79 who had recovered from COVID-19.

The chain has TRBV6-2 or TRBV6-3 and TRBJ2-3; 14 nucleotides line up with TRBD2. In germline, CDR1 is MNHEY, CDR2 SVGEGT. The CDR3 is made up of 16 amino acids. The ends lost 6 bases at V and 6 bases at J; junction bases unmatched: 8. CDR3 nucleotide sequence: TGTGCCAGCAGCACCACGACTAGCGGGAGGGAGGATACGCAGTATTTT. Its translation: CASSTTTSGREDTQYF.

The chain carries TRBV9 and TRBJ2-1, with 9 bases identical to TRBD1. Germline-derived CDR1 and CDR2 are SGDLS and YYNGEE. CDR3 length: 16 amino acids. J gave up 7 bases and V 0 bases, and 8 bases lay outside the gene matches. CDR3 in DNA: TGTGCCAGCAGCGTAGAGGACAGGGGTTTGGGAAATGAGCAGTTCTTC. It yields the protein CASSVEDRGLGNEQFF.

This chain connects TRBV4-1 to TRBJ2-1; 9 bases match TRBD1. The V gene end was trimmed by 8 bases and the J gene end by 5 bases; junction bases not matched to a gene: 13. CDR1 and CDR2 (germline): MGHRA, YSYEKL. CDR3 size: 16 residues. The DNA for the CDR3 is TGCGCCAGCCGGACCCGGACAGGGGATGGGAACAATGAGCAGTTCTTC. Its protein is CASRTRTGDGNNEQFF.

This chain connects TRBV6-1 to TRBJ1-4; D gene ambiguous. V was pared by 6 bases and J by 6 bases, with 14 bases between. The CDR3 is 14 residues long. Germline values: CDR1 MNHNS, CDR2 SASEGT. The CDR3 region is CASSVPRRDEKLFF. The CDR3 DNA sequence: TGTGCCAGCAGCGTACCGCGACGGGATGAAAAACTGTTTTTT.

This clone was seen only a few times. This sequence joins TRBV9 and TRBJ1-6; no clear D gene. V gave up 3 bases and J gave up 8 bases, with 9 bases separating them. This CDR3 has 13 residues. CDR1 is SGDLS, CDR2 YYNGEE, per germline. CDR3 nucleotides: TGTGCCAGCAGCGGGCAGGTTGATTCACCCCTCCACTTT. Protein sequence: CASSGQVDSPLHF. The full variable domain, rest sourced from reference TRBV9 and TRBJ1-6, is DSGVTQTPKHLITATGQRVTLRCSPRSGDLSVYWYQQSLDQGLQFLIQYYNGEERAKGNILERFSAQQFPDLHSELNLSSLELGDSALYFCASSGQVDSPLHFGNGTRLTVT.

The chain employs TRBV20-1 and TRBJ1-2; D is ambiguous. CDR1 and CDR2 (germline): DFQATT, SNEGSKA (reference sequence). This CDR3 has 11 residues. Trimming stripped 3 bases from V and 8 bases from J, with 10 bases between. The CDR3 nucleotides are TGCAGTGCTAGTTCGGGTGGAGGCTACACCTTC. It yields the protein CSASSGGGYTF.

This chain links TRBV5-5 with TRBJ2-7; D might be TRBD2 (6 bases). The V gene lost 4 bases and the J gene lost 1 base, with 18 bases spanning the gap. Germline loops: CDR1 SGHKS, CDR2 YYEKEE (reference sequence). CDR3 length: 16 amino acids. CDR3 sequence: CASSLRGAGQSYEQYF. Here the CDR3 DNA reads TGTGCCAGCAGCCTCCGCGGGGCAGGGCAGTCCTACGAGCAGTACTTC.

The chain carries TRBV14 and TRBJ1-6, with D unresolved. Trimming pared 2 bases from V and 4 bases from J, leaving 15 bases between. Germline CDR1 and CDR2: SGHDN and FVKESK. The length of the CDR3 is 17 residues. CDR3 region: CASSQLRGGRYNSPLHF. In DNA form, the CDR3 reads TGTGCCAGCAGCCAACTACGGGGAGGACGGTATAATTCACCCCTCCACTTT.

This chain links TRBV27 with TRBJ1-1; TRBD1 might be the D (5 bases). This CDR3 has 15 residues. Trimming cost V 3 bases and J 4 bases, with 15 bases left between them. Per the germline V gene, CDR1 is MNHEY and CDR2 is SMNVEV (reference sequence). The CDR3, as DNA: TGTGCCAGCAGTTTGTGGGGGGAGCCTCTCACTGAAGCTTTCTTT. Translation gives CASSLWGEPLTEAFF.

The genes are TRBV3-1 (or the pseudogene TRBV3-2) and TRBJ2-1; tentative D call: TRBD2 (5 bases). Germline V lookup: CDR1 LGHDT, CDR2 YNNKEL (reference sequence). V lost 5 bases, J lost 5 bases, and 10 bases lay in between. The CDR3 sequence is 13 residues long. CDR3 sequence reads: CASSSRENNEQFF. CDR3 DNA sequence: TGTGCCAGCAGCTCCCGGGAAAACAATGAGCAGTTCTTC.

This chain uses TRBV30 with TRBJ2-3, with 7 bases aligning to TRBD2. The V segment lost 3 bases and the J segment 0 bases; nucleotides outside the gene matches: 0. The CDR3 consists of 13 residues. Germline V CDR1 and CDR2: GTSNPN, SVGIG (reference sequence). CDR3 DNA sequence: TGTGCCTGGAGGGGGGGGAGCACAGATACGCAGTATTTT. As protein: CAWRGGSTDTQYF.

This chain connects TRBV19 to TRBJ2-1, with 8 bases matching TRBD2. V lost 5 bases and J lost 5; bases outside the gene matches: 11. The CDR3 is 16 residues long. CDR1 and CDR2 from the germline V gene are LNHDA and SQIVND (reference sequence). The CDR3: CASSPPTAGGNNEQFF. CDR3 coding DNA: TGTGCCAGTAGTCCCCCCACTGCGGGAGGCAACAATGAGCAGTTCTTC.

The chain links TRBV27 to TRBJ2-7; 7 positions agree with TRBD2. There are 16 residues in the CDR3. Germline CDR1 is MNHEY and CDR2 is SMNVEV (reference sequence). V lost 2 bases, J lost 4 bases, and 11 bases stayed unmatched. The chain's CDR3 is CASSLTSGGGGYEQYF. The CDR3 coding sequence is TGTGCCAGCAGTTTAACTTCGGGGGGAGGTGGATACGAGCAGTACTTC.

The V and J genes are TRBV19 and TRBJ2-5; 8 bases map to TRBD2. There are 14 residues in the CDR3. The V segment lost 5 bases and the J segment 2 bases; nucleotides outside the gene matches: 4. Germline values: CDR1 LNHDA, CDR2 SQIVND (reference sequence). This chain's CDR3 is CASSLGLAQETQYF. The CDR3 DNA follows: TGTGCCAGTAGTCTAGGACTAGCACAAGAGACCCAGTACTTC.

The chain is built from TRBV27 and TRBJ2-7; D not resolved. Per germline, CDR1 MNHEY and CDR2 SMNVEV (reference sequence). The CDR3 runs 11 residues. V lost 5 bases, J lost 2 bases, and 4 bases lay in between. Here the CDR3 reads CASSPAYEQYF. CDR3 nucleotides: TGTGCCAGCAGTCCTGCCTACGAGCAGTACTTC.

The chain is built from TRBV19 and TRBJ1-1, with D unresolved. The CDR3 is 16 amino acids. Trimming pared 3 bases from V and 2 bases from J, leaving 16 bases between. Germline V gene data show CDR1 as LNHDA and CDR2 as SQIVND (reference sequence). The CDR3 DNA sequence: TGTGCCAGTAGTATTAATTCGGGGATCTCAAACACTGAAGCTTTCTTT. Translation: CASSINSGISNTEAFF.

The rearrangement joins TRBV3-1 (or the pseudogene TRBV3-2) to TRBJ2-7; 8 nucleotides line up with TRBD2. This CDR3 has 14 residues. In germline, CDR1 is LGHDT, CDR2 YNNKEL (reference sequence). Germline trimming cut 5 bases from V and 6 bases from J; bases unmatched to any gene: 9. CDR3 in DNA: TGTGCCAGCAGCACGAAGACTAGCGCGGGCGAGCAGTACTTC. Protein sequence: CASSTKTSAGEQYF.

The table lists this clone with a count of one. The J gene is TRBJ2-4, the V gene TRBV7-8; possibly TRBD1 for D (6 bases). The V end lost 5 bases, the J end lost 8 bases, and 22 bases lay between the germline ends. The CDR3 sequence is 16 residues long. The germline V gene encodes CDR1 SGHVS and CDR2 FQNEAQ. CDR3 nucleotide sequence: TGTGCCAGCAGCGTATTCCGACAGGCTCAAGGGGACATTCAGTACTTC. This encodes CASSVFRQAQGDIQYF. Supplemented by reference TRBV7-8 and TRBJ2-4, the full variable domain reads GAGVSQSPRYKVAKRGQDVALRCDPISGHVSLFWYQQALGQGPEFLTYFQNEAQLDKSGLPSDRFFAERPEGSVSTLKIQRTQQEDSAVYLCASSVFRQAQGDIQYFGAGTRLSVL.

V gene TRBV5-4 combines with J gene TRBJ1-4; 8 nucleotides agree with TRBD1. Germline values: CDR1 SGHNT, CDR2 YYREEE (reference sequence). The CDR3 consists of 13 residues. V lost 3 bases and J lost 5; bases outside the gene matches: 0. The CDR3: CASSWDRNEKLFF. DNA for the CDR3: TGTGCCAGCAGCTGGGACAGGAATGAAAAACTGTTTTTT. Variable domain in full (rest from reference TRBV5-4 and TRBJ1-4): ETGVTQSPTHLIKTRGQQVTLRCSSQSGHNTVSWYQQALGQGPQFIFQYYREEENGRGNFPPRFSGLQFPNYSSELNVNALELDDSALYLCASSWDRNEKLFFGSGTQLSVL.

The chain employs TRBV5-1 and TRBJ2-4; 7 nucleotides agree with TRBD1. V was pared by 2 bases and J by 7 bases, with 15 bases of the junction left unmatched. CDR3 length: 17 amino acids. Germline CDR1 is SGHRS and CDR2 is YFSETQ. The CDR3 loop reads CASSFGLTGTPRNIQYF. As DNA, the CDR3 is TGCGCCAGCAGCTTCGGGTTGACAGGGACCCCGAGGAACATTCAGTACTTC.